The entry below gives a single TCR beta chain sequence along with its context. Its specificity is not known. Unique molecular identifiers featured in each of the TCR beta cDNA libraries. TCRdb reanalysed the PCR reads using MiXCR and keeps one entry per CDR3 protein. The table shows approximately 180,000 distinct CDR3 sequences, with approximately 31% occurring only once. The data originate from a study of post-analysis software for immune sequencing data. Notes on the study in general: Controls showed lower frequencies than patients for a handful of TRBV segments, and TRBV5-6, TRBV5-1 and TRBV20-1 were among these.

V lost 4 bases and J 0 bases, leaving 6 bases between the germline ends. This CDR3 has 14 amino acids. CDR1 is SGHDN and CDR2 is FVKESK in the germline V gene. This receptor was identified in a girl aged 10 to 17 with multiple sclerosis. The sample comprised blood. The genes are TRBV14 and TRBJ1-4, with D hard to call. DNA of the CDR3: TGTGCCAGCAGCCCGGTTGCAACTAATGAAAAACTGTTTTTT. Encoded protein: CASSPVATNEKLFF.